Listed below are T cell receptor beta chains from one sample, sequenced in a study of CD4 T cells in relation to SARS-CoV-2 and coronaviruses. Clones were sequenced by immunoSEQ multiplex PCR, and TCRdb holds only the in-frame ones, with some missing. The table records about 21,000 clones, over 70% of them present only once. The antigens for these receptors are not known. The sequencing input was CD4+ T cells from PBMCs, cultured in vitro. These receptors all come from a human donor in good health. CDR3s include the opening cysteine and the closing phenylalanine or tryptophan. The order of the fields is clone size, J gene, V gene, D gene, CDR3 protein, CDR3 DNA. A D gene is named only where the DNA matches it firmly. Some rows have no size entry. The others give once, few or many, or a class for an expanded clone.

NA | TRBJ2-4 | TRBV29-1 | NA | CSVRYPGATKNIQYF | TGCAGCGTTAGATATCCAGGAGCGACCAAAAACATTCAGTACTTC
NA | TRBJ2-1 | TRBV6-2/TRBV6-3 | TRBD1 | CASSYSKGALNNEQFF | TGTGCCAGCAGTTACTCTAAGGGGGCATTAAACAATGAGCAGTTCTTC
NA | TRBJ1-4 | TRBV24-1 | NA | CATKEGEKLFF | TGTGCCACCAAAGAGGGGGAAAAACTGTTTTTT
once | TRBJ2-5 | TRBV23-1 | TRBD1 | CASSQGTGGKTQYF | TGCGCCAGCAGTCAGGGGACAGGGGGGAAGACCCAGTACTTC
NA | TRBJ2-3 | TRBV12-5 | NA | CASGPSGIGNTQYF | TGTGCTAGTGGTCCCTCGGGAATCGGAAATACGCAGTATTTT
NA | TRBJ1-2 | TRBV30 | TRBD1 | CAWGDRANYGYTF | TGTGCCTGGGGGGACAGAGCTAACTATGGCTACACCTTC
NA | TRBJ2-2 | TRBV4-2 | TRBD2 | CASSHLAGGETGELFF | TGTGCCAGCAGCCATTTAGCGGGGGGGGAGACCGGGGAGCTGTTTTTT
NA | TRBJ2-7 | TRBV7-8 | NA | CASSPGQSRDEQYF | TGTGCCAGCAGCCCAGGACAGTCGCGGGACGAGCAGTACTTC
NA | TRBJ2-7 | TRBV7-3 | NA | CASSFSPGGEQYF | TGTGCCAGCAGCTTTAGCCCGGGCGGCGAGCAGTACTTC
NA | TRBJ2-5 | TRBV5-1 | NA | CASSLAGEWETQYF | TGCGCCAGCAGCTTGGCAGGGGAGTGGGAGACCCAGTACTTC
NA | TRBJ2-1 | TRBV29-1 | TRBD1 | CSLPGTGSYNEQFF | TGCAGCCTCCCCGGGACAGGTTCCTACAATGAGCAGTTCTTC
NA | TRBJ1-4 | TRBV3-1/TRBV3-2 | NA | CASSHGTVATNEKLFF | TGTGCCAGCAGCCATGGGACGGTTGCAACTAATGAAAAACTGTTTTTT
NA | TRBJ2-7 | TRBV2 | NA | CASYKLDPTSYEQYF | TGTGCCAGCTACAAACTAGACCCCACTAGCTACGAGCAGTACTTC
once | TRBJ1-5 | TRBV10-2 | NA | CASRGTGSNQPQHF | TGCGCCAGCAGAGGGACGGGTAGCAATCAGCCCCAGCATTTT
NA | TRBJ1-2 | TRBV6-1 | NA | CASSEAWGGVSYGYTF | TGTGCCAGCAGTGAAGCATGGGGTGGGGTATCCTATGGCTACACCTTC
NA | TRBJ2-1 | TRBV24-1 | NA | CATSDSVGRVPYNEQFF | TGTGCCACCAGTGATTCAGTGGGGCGCGTTCCCTACAATGAGCAGTTCTTC
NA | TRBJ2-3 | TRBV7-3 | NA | CASSLRSGRTDTQYF | TGTGCCAGCAGCTTAAGGTCAGGACGCACAGATACGCAGTATTTT
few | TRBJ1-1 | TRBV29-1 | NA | CSGRGSTEAFF | TGCAGCGGCCGCGGGTCGACTGAAGCTTTCTTT
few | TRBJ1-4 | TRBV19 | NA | CASNLGTHSGEKLFF | TGTGCCAGTAATCTAGGGACGCATAGCGGTGAAAAACTGTTTTTT
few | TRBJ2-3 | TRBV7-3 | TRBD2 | CASSPEKLAGGTDTQYF | TGTGCCAGCAGCCCCGAAAAACTAGCGGGAGGAACAGATACGCAGTATTTT
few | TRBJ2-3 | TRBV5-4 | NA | CASSPTLPDTQYF | TGTGCCAGCAGCCCAACCCTCCCAGATACGCAGTATTTT
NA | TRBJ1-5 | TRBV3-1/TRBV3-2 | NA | CASSHGGSNQPQHF | TGTGCCAGCAGTCATGGGGGTAGCAATCAGCCCCAGCATTTT
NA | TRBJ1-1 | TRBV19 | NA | CASSPTHREEAFF | TGTGCCAGTAGTCCAACTCACAGGGAGGAAGCTTTCTTT
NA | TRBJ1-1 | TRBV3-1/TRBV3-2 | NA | CASGGVWGTEAFF | TGTGCCAGTGGGGGGGTTTGGGGCACTGAAGCTTTCTTT
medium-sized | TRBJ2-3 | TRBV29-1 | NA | CSVAILGVLTDTQYF | TGCAGCGTTGCAATTTTGGGGGTTTTGACAGATACGCAGTATTTT
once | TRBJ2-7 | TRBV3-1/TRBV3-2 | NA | CASSPDVPYEQYF | TGTGCCAGCAGCCCGGACGTCCCCTACGAGCAGTACTTC
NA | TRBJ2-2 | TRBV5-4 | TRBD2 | CASSLDLAGEAGELFF | TGTGCCAGCAGCTTGGATCTAGCGGGTGAGGCCGGGGAGCTGTTTTTT
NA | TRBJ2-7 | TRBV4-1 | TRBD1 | CASSQGRDRGLYEQYF | TGCGCCAGCAGCCAAGGAAGGGACAGGGGGCTTTACGAGCAGTACTTC
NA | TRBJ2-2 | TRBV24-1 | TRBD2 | CATRGASGSGTGELFF | TGTGCCACCAGGGGGGCTAGCGGGAGTGGCACCGGGGAGCTGTTTTTT
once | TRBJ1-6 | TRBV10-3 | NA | CAIRQSNSPLHF | TGTGCCATCCGACAGAGTAATTCACCCCTCCACTTT
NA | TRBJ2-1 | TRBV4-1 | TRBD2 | CASSHRGLASYNEQFF | TGCGCCAGCAGCCACAGGGGACTAGCGTCCTACAATGAGCAGTTCTTC
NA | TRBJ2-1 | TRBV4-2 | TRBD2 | CASSQGLADYNEQFF | TGTGCCAGCAGCCAAGGGCTAGCGGACTACAATGAGCAGTTCTTC
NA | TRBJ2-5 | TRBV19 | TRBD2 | CASSIGGGTRETQYF | TGTGCCAGTAGTATAGGGGGAGGGACGAGGGAGACCCAGTACTTC
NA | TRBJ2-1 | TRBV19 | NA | CASSIVYGFSSYNEQFF | TGTGCCAGTAGTATAGTATACGGGTTTAGCTCCTACAATGAGCAGTTCTTC
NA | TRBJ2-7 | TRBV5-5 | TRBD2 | CASGITSGGSYEQYF | TGTGCCAGCGGAATAACTAGCGGGGGCTCCTACGAGCAGTACTTC
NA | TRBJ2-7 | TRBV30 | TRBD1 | CAWTRWRQGVFEQYF | TGTGCCTGGACCCGGTGGAGACAGGGTGTGTTCGAGCAGTACTTC
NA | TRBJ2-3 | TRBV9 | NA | CASSPGGGSTDTQYF | TGTGCCAGCAGCCCAGGGGGAGGGAGCACAGATACGCAGTATTTT
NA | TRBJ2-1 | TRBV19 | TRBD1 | CASSRISRDRAVYYNEQFF | TGTGCCAGTAGTAGGATTTCTCGCGACAGGGCAGTTTATTACAATGAGCAGTTCTTC
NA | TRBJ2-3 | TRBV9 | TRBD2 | CASSLSGGLAENTDTQYF | TGTGCCAGCAGCCTTAGCGGAGGGCTAGCGGAAAACACAGATACGCAGTATTTT
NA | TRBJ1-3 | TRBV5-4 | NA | CASSSPRSGNTIYF | TGTGCCAGCAGCTCCCCCCGTTCTGGAAACACCATATATTTT
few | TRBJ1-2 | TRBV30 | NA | CAWSEDNYGYTF | TGTGCCTGGAGTGAAGACAACTATGGCTACACCTTC
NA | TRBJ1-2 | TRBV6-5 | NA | CASTGFGGYTF | TGTGCCAGCACAGGGTTTGGTGGCTACACCTTC
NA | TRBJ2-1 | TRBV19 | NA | CASSKGFSVDNEQFF | TGTGCCAGTAGTAAGGGTTTTAGCGTGGACAATGAGCAGTTCTTC
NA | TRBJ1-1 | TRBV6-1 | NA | CASSEYLGGAFF | TGTGCCAGCAGTGAATACTTGGGGGGAGCTTTCTTT
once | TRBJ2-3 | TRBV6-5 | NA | CASRQGWVADTQYF | TGTGCCAGCAGACAAGGTTGGGTTGCAGATACGCAGTATTTT
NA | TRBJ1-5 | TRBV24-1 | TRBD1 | CATRTTGQESNQPQHF | TGTGCCACCAGGACAACGGGACAGGAAAGCAATCAGCCCCAGCATTTT
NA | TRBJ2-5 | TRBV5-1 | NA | CASSLVQKETQYF | TGCGCCAGCAGCTTGGTTCAGAAAGAGACCCAGTACTTC
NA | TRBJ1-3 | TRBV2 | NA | CASSDYISGNTIYF | TGTGCCAGCAGTGATTATATCTCTGGAAACACCATATATTTT
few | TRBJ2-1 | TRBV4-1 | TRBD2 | CASSPLGAGGSKNEQFF | TGCGCCAGCAGCCCCCTCGGGGCGGGAGGGAGCAAGAATGAGCAGTTCTTC
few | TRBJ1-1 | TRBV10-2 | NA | CASRITGLNTEAFF | TGCGCCAGCAGGATAACAGGGCTTAACACTGAAGCTTTCTTT
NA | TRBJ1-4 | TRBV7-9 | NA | CASSLGVADEKLFF | TGTGCCAGCAGCTTAGGGGTCGCGGATGAAAAACTGTTTTTT
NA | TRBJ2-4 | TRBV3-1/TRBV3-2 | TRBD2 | CASSLRRGGAKNIQYF | TGTGCCAGCAGCCTTCGACGGGGGGGGGCCAAAAACATTCAGTACTTC
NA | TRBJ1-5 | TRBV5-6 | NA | CASSLGAGGWGNQPQHF | TGTGCCAGCAGCTTGGGGGCGGGGGGCTGGGGCAATCAGCCCCAGCATTTT